The source of this T cell receptor (beta chain) is a study of cytomegalovirus exposure and HLA in healthy donors. General study findings and limits: Some V segments could not be told apart, so they were left out, TRBV6-2 and TRBV6-3 among them. It has been reported that TCR beta sequences accurately predicted the HLA-A and HLA-B alleles of most subjects. Most likely, a cluster of highly shared sequence variants arose as a sequencing artifact.

The CDR3 runs to 14 residues. V lost 8 bases, J lost 6 bases, and 9 bases stayed unmatched. Per the germline V gene, CDR1 is MGHRA and CDR2 is YSYEKL. Primers: 60 Vbeta forward and 13 Jbeta reverse. Some clones are missing from TCRdb's copy, which holds only in-frame ones; the method was immunoSEQ multiplex PCR. The table includes about 190,000 clones, 65% to 85% detected once. In regard to this clone: The antigen remains unidentified.

The rearrangement links TRBV4-1 to TRBJ2-7; 11 nucleotides agree with TRBD1. The sample comprised PBMCs. This clonotype originated in a woman under 30 in good health and CMV-seronegative. This chain's CDR3 is CASSPGQGAVEQYF. For the CDR3, the DNA is TGCGCCAGCTCACCCGGACAGGGGGCGGTCGAGCAGTACTTC.